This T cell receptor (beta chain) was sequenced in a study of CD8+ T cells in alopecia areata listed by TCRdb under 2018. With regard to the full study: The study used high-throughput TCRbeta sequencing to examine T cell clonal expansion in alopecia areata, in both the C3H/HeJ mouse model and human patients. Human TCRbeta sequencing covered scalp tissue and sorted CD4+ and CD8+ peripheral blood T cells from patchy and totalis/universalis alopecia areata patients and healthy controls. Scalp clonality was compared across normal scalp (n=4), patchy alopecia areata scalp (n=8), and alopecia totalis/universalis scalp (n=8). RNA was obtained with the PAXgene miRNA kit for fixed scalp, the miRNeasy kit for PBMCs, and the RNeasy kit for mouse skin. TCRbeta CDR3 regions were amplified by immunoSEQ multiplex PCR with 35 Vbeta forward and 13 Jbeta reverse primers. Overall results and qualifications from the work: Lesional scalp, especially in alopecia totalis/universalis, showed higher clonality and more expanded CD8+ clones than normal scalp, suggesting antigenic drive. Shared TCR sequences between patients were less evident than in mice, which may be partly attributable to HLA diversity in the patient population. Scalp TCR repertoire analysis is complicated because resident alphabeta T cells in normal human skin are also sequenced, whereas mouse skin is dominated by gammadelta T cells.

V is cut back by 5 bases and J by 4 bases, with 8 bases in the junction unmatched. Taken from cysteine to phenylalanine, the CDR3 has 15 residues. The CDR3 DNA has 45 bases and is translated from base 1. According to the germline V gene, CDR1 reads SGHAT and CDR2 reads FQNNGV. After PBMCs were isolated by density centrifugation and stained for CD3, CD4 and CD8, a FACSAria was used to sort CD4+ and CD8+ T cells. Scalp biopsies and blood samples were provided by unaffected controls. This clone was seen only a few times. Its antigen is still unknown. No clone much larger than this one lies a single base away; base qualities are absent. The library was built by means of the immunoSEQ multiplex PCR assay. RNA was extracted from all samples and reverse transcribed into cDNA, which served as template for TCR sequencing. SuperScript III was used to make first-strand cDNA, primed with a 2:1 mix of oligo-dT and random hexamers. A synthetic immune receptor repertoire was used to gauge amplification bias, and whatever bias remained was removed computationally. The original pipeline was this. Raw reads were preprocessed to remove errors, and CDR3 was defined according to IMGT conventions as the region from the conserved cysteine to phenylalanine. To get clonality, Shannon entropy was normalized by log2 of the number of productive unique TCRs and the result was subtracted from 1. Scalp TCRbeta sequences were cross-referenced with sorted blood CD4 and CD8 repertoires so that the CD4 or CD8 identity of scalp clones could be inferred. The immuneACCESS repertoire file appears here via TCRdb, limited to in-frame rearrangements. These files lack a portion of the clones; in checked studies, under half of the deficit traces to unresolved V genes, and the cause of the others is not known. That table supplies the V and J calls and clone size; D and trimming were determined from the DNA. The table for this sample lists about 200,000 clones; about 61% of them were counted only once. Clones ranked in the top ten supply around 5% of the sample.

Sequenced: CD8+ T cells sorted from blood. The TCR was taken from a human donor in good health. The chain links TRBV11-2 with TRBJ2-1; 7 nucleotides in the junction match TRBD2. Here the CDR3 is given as CASSPSPAGYNEQFF. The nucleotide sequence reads TGTGCCAGCAGCCCCAGCCCAGCGGGGTACAATGAGCAGTTCTTC.